This T cell receptor (beta chain) appears in the sequencing data of a study of glioma-infiltrating T cells. Points from the study as a whole: Gliomas, especially low-grade, showed above-expected tissue-blood divergence; non-neoplastic patients showed below. Only very few CDR3 sequences appeared in both tissue and blood.

Notes on this clonotype: No antigen is known for it.

Amplification of TCR alpha and beta CDR3 regions from RNA used iRepertoire nested multiplex PCR. TCRdb recomputed calls from the multiplex PCR reads with MiXCR, one row per CDR3 protein. This sample has tens of thousands of distinct CDR3 sequences, with approximately 42% found just once. The CDR3 has 18 amino acids. Germline values: CDR1 MDHEN, CDR2 SYDVKM. Trimming stripped 6 bases from V and 4 bases from J, with 25 bases between. Sample: glioma tissue, nonneoplastic brain tissue, or PBMCs (not recorded which). V and J are TRBV28 and TRBJ2-1, with D possibly TRBD2 on 6 matching bases. The source of this sequence is a human donor with low-grade glioma or glioblastoma, undergoing nonglioma brain surgery, or in good health (not recorded which). CDR3 sequence reads: CASSWTFSKEGGYNEQFF. CDR3 DNA: TGTGCCAGCAGCTGGACATTCAGCAAAGAGGGAGGATACAATGAGCAGTTCTTC.